The rows below give T cell receptor beta chains drawn from one sample of a study of T cells expressing NK-cell markers. TCRdb reanalyzed the 5' RACE reads, giving one entry per CDR3 protein sequence and no DNA. The listing contains more than 400,000 distinct CDR3 sequences. The sequencing sample was made of blood T cells: a sorted CD56 or NKG2C T cell subset, CD4+ or CD8+ T cells, or bulk PBMC T cells (not recorded which). The receptors were gathered from a woman between 18 and 70 years old in good health. Both conserved end residues are part of each CDR3.

v_gene	j_gene	CDR3aa
TRBV12-3/TRBV12-4	TRBJ1-6	CASSLGQAPIF
TRBV9	TRBJ2-1	CASSAQGQAHNEQFF
TRBV19	TRBJ1-5	CASRADGFGNQPQHF
TRBV18	TRBJ2-3	CASSSQGPPDTQYF
TRBV10-3	TRBJ2-5	CAISAPGTGRETQYF
TRBV7-2	TRBJ2-3	CASSLPSGVPPRGTQYF
TRBV27	TRBJ2-3	CATWLAVSTDTQYF
TRBV28	TRBJ2-7	CASSPWRGPTYEQYF
TRBV4-3	TRBJ2-3	CASRKGIAASTDTQYF
TRBV9	TRBJ2-5	CASSVDGGTQYF
TRBV4-3	TRBJ1-6	CASSQVASGSPLHF
TRBV11-2	TRBJ2-1	CASSLLVGTGAFFYEQFF
TRBV6-5	TRBJ1-3	CASSLGQGNTIYF
TRBV7-8	TRBJ2-5	CASGGLGERSETQYF
TRBV29-1	TRBJ2-7	CSVERQGGYEQYF
TRBV7-2	TRBJ2-3	CASSQLAGGMSTDTQYF
TRBV5-1	TRBJ2-5	CASSLPGGIQETQYF
TRBV6-6	TRBJ2-2	CASSLDVGELFF
TRBV5-6	TRBJ1-4	CASSLRDRGSEKLFF
TRBV7-2	TRBJ2-3	CASRQGIDTQYF
TRBV7-2	TRBJ2-5	CASSLSRVETQYF
TRBV29-1	TRBJ2-1	CSVEESGTRNEQFF
TRBV13	TRBJ1-6	CASSGKQGESPLHF
TRBV12-3/TRBV12-4	TRBJ1-1	CASSLGLGTEMVTEAFF
TRBV5-1	TRBJ2-3	CASSLSPLGTASTDTQYF
TRBV12-3/TRBV12-4	TRBJ1-1	CASSSTTDVRSEAFF
TRBV4-3	TRBJ1-6	CASSLSRGVDSPLHF
TRBV30	TRBJ1-1	CAWTRTGGTEAFF
TRBV4-3	TRBJ2-1	CASSQEVDTSSYNEQFF
TRBV20-1	TRBJ2-1	CSARDSGGLAGIEQFF
TRBV7-3	TRBJ2-3	CASSLVEPTDTQYF
TRBV5-1	TRBJ2-3	CASSLAAPTDTQYF
TRBV28	TRBJ1-3	CASSLPGYAGNTIYF
TRBV9	TRBJ1-1	CASRRGTGITEAFF
TRBV7-2	TRBJ1-1	CASRYASGMNTEAFF
TRBV7-9	TRBJ1-1	CASSLGPGGEAFF
TRBV29-1	TRBJ2-3	CSVEFLARRADTQYF
TRBV6-5	TRBJ2-2	CASSYSIHVIAGSGGELFF
TRBV15	TRBJ2-7	CATGDRDGGREEQYF
TRBV12-3/TRBV12-4	TRBJ2-3	CASTPLLASTDTQYF
TRBV5-4	TRBJ2-7	CASSLGWAYEQYF
TRBV4-3	TRBJ2-4	CASSHATGLVNIQYF